A selection of T cell receptor beta chains follows, all from one sample in a study of cytomegalovirus exposure and HLA in healthy donors. The data were produced by immunoSEQ multiplex PCR, yet TCRdb's version contains in-frame clones alone and is incomplete. The sample carries some 200,000 clones, around four fifths recorded once. The specimen was PBMCs. These receptor sequences come from a woman aged 45-65 years in good health and CMV-seropositive. The CDR3 runs from the conserved cysteine through the conserved F or W. Each record gives: J gene, V gene, D gene, clone size, CDR3 DNA, CDR3 protein. The D gene is left open where the match is weak. Clone size is not always given. Where it is, it says once, few, many or a class for expanded clones.

TRBJ2-2	TRBV10-3	TRBD1	-	TGTGCCAGCAGTGTAATCCGGGACAGGAACACCGGGGAGCTGTTTTTT	CASSVIRDRNTGELFF
TRBJ2-4	TRBV15	TRBD2	once	TGTGCCACCAGCAGGGGTTCCGGGACTAGCGGACTAGCCAAAAACATTCAGTACTTC	CATSRGSGTSGLAKNIQYF
TRBJ1-1	TRBV7-2	TRBD1	-	TGTGCCAGCAGTGACAGGGGAGAAGCTTTCTTT	CASSDRGEAFF
TRBJ2-7	TRBV9	TRBD1	-	TGTGCCAGCAGCAAGCTGGGACAGGGAAACTACGAGCAGTACTTC	CASSKLGQGNYEQYF
TRBJ1-5	TRBV6-1	-	-	TGTGCCAGCAGTCCTTTCGGGTATAGCAATCAGCCCCAGCATTTT	CASSPFGYSNQPQHF
TRBJ1-3	TRBV18	-	few	TGTGCCAGCTCACCACAGGGGCCTGGAAACACCATATATTTT	CASSPQGPGNTIYF
TRBJ2-7	TRBV28	TRBD1	-	TGTGCCAGCAGTTTATGGGACAGGGTGTACGAGCAGTACTTC	CASSLWDRVYEQYF
TRBJ1-5	TRBV30	-	-	TGTGCCTGGAGTGCGGGGGGGCGGAAGCCCCAGCATTTT	CAWSAGGRKPQHF
TRBJ1-6	TRBV7-8	-	-	TGTGCCAGCAGCTTGGGACAAAATTCACCCCTCCACTTT	CASSLGQNSPLHF
TRBJ1-3	TRBV19	-	-	TGTGCCAGTCGAAGGAGGGAAACAGGAAACACCATATATTTT	CASRRRETGNTIYF
TRBJ2-5	TRBV7-6	-	-	TGTGCCAGCAGCTTCTCTGAGACCCAGTACTTC	CASSFSETQYF
TRBJ2-5	TRBV5-1	TRBD1	-	TGCGCCAGCAGCCCGGACAGGGGGGGTCTGGAGCAGTACTTC	CASSPDRGGLEQYF
TRBJ2-7	TRBV6-5	-	-	TGTGCCAGCAGCGAAACCGCAGGTTTCTCCTACGAGCAGTACTTC	CASSETAGFSYEQYF
TRBJ2-2	TRBV2	TRBD2	-	TGTGCCAGCAGTGGTAGCGGGGGCACCGGGGAGCTGTTTTTT	CASSGSGGTGELFF
TRBJ2-1	TRBV30	TRBD2	-	TGTGCCTGGAGTATCTTAGCGGGGAATAATGAGCAGTTCTTC	CAWSILAGNNEQFF
TRBJ1-2	TRBV5-6	TRBD1	-	TGTGCCAGCAGCTCTCTCGGGACAGGGACCGTTCCGACCTATGGCTACACCTTC	CASSSLGTGTVPTYGYTF
TRBJ2-1	TRBV5-8	TRBD2	-	TGTGCCAGCAAAACTAGCGGGGGGGCTGTTGAGCAGTTCTTC	CASKTSGGAVEQFF
TRBJ1-5	TRBV18	-	-	TGTGCCAGCTCACCCCCCCCGGGGGGGCCCCAGCATTTT	CASSPPPGGPQHF
TRBJ2-5	TRBV10-2	TRBD1	-	TGCGCCAGCAGTGAGACAGGGGAAGAGACCCAGTACTTC	CASSETGEETQYF
TRBJ2-1	TRBV5-6	-	-	TGTGCCAGCAGCTTGCCGGTGAAGACCTACAATGAGCAGTTCTTC	CASSLPVKTYNEQFF
TRBJ2-2	TRBV5-1	-	-	TGCGCCAGCAGCTTGGTTCAGGGCAACACCGGGGAGCTGTTTTTT	CASSLVQGNTGELFF
TRBJ2-5	TRBV10-3	-	few	TGTGCCATCAGTCGGCTAGCACAAGAGACCCAGTACTTC	CAISRLAQETQYF
TRBJ1-3	TRBV7-2	-	-	TGTGCCAGCCGCTTAGAAAGGAGTGGAAACACCATATATTTT	CASRLERSGNTIYF
TRBJ2-1	TRBV7-8	TRBD1	-	TGTGCCAGCAGCCTGGACAGGGAGAATGAGCAGTTCTTC	CASSLDRENEQFF
TRBJ1-5	TRBV19	-	-	TGTGCCAGTAGTATCTATATCACAGGGAATTATCAGCCCCAGCATTTT	CASSIYITGNYQPQHF
TRBJ1-2	TRBV9	-	-	TGTGCCAGCAGCGTAGAGGACAGTGTTAACTATGGCTACACCTTC	CASSVEDSVNYGYTF
TRBJ2-5	TRBV29-1	TRBD1	once	TGCAGCGTCGACAGGGCCTACCAAGAGACCCAGTACTTC	CSVDRAYQETQYF
TRBJ1-1	TRBV28	-	-	TGTGCCAGCAAGAGGACTGAAGCTTTCTTT	CASKRTEAFF
TRBJ2-2	TRBV7-9	-	-	TGTGCCAGCAGCCCCGGAGCTTATGGGACCGGGGAGCTGTTTTTT	CASSPGAYGTGELFF
TRBJ2-1	TRBV30	-	-	TGTGCCTGGGAACAGAGGGATGAGCAGTTCTTC	CAWEQRDEQFF
TRBJ1-1	TRBV9	-	once	TGTGCCAGCAGCCCCAACAGCTTGAACACTGAAGCTTTCTTT	CASSPNSLNTEAFF
TRBJ2-3	TRBV7-6	TRBD2	-	TGTGCCAGCAGCTCCGGGACTAGCCAGGATCCTAGCACAGATACGCAGTATTTT	CASSSGTSQDPSTDTQYF
TRBJ1-1	TRBV19	TRBD1	-	TGTGCCAGTAGTAGTACAGGGGGCACTGAAGCTTTCTTT	CASSSTGGTEAFF
TRBJ1-1	TRBV6-6	-	-	TGTGCCAGCCGACGGGGGAAAATGAACACTGAAGCTTTCTTT	CASRRGKMNTEAFF
TRBJ1-6	TRBV10-2	TRBD1	once	TGCGCCAGCAGTGACCCAAACAGGGGGCAGCGATCACCCCTCCACTTT	CASSDPNRGQRSPLHF